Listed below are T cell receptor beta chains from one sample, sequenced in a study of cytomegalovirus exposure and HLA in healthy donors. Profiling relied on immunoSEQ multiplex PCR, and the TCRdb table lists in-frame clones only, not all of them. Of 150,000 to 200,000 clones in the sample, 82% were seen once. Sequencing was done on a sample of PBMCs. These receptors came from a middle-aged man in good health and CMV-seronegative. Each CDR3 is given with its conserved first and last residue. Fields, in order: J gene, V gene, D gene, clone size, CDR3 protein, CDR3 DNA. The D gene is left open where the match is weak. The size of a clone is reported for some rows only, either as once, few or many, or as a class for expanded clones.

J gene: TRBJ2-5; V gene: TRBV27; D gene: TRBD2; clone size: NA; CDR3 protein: CASQLSPGLAVQETQYF; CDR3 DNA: TGTGCCAGCCAATTATCCCCAGGACTAGCGGTCCAAGAGACCCAGTACTTC
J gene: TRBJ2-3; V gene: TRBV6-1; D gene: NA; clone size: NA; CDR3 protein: CASFRGGALTDTQYF; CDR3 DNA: TGTGCCAGCTTCCGAGGGGGGGCCCTCACAGATACGCAGTATTTT
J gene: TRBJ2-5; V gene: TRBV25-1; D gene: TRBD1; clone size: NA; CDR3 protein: CASSEVQGAFLGETQYF; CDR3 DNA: TGTGCCAGCAGTGAGGTACAGGGGGCCTTTCTGGGGGAGACCCAGTACTTC
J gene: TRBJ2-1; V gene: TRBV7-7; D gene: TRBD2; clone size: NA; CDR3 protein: CASSLLSGGHNEQFF; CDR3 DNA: TGTGCTAGCAGCTTACTTAGCGGGGGGCACAATGAGCAGTTCTTC
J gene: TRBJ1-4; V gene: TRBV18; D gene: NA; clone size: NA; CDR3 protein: CASSPQAGATTNEKLFF; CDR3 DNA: TGTGCCAGCTCACCGCAGGCAGGGGCGACAACTAATGAAAAACTGTTTTTT
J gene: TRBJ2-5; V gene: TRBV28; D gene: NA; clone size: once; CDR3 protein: CASSLSRPGETQYF; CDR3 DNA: TGTGCCAGCAGTTTAAGTCGGCCGGGGGAGACCCAGTACTTC
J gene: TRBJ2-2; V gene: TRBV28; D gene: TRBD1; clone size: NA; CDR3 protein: CASIPGQGFNTGELFF; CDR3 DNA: TGTGCCAGCATCCCCGGACAGGGATTCAACACCGGGGAGCTGTTTTTT
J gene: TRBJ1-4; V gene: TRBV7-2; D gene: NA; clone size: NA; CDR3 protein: CASSFGQGRGEKLFF; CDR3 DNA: TGTGCCAGCAGCTTTGGGCAGGGGAGGGGCGAAAAACTGTTTTTT
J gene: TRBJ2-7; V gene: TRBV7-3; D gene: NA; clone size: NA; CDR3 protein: CASSLRRGLDEQYF; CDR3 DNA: TGTGCCAGCAGCTTGCGGAGGGGGCTTGACGAGCAGTACTTC
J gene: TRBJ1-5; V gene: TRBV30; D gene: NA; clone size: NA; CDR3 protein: CAWGPGGGNQPQHF; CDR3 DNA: TGTGCCTGGGGCCCCGGTGGAGGCAATCAGCCCCAGCATTTT
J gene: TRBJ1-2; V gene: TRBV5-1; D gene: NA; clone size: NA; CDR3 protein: CASSLRSGGESYGYTF; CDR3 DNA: TGCGCCAGCAGCTTACGGTCCGGGGGAGAAAGCTATGGCTACACCTTC
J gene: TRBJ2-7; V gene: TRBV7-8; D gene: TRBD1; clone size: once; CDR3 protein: CASSLAYGTGVYEQYF; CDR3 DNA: TGTGCCAGCAGCTTAGCCTACGGGACAGGGGTATACGAGCAGTACTTC
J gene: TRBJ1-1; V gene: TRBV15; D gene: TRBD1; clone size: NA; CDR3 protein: CATRQGVNTEAFF; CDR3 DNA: TGTGCCACCAGGCAGGGGGTGAACACTGAAGCTTTCTTT
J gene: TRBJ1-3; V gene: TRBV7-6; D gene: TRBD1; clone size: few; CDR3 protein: CASSLAPTGGSGNTIYF; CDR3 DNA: TGTGCCAGCAGCTTAGCCCCTACAGGGGGCTCTGGAAACACCATATATTTT
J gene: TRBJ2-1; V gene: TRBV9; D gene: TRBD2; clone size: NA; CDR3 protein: CASSAVAGGNEQFF; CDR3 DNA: TGTGCCAGCAGCGCGGTAGCGGGTGGGAATGAGCAGTTCTTC
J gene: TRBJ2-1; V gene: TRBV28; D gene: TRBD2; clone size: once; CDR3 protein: CASSSLAGGSGNEQFF; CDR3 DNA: TGTGCCAGCAGTTCTCTAGCGGGAGGGTCTGGGAATGAGCAGTTCTTC
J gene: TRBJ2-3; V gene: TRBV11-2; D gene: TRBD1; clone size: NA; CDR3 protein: CASSSDRVADTQYF; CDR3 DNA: TGTGCCAGCAGCTCGGACAGGGTTGCAGATACGCAGTATTTT
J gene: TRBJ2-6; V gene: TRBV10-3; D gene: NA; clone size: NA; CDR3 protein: CAIRGRAGANVLTF; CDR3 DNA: TGTGCCATCCGAGGCAGGGCTGGGGCCAACGTCCTGACTTTC
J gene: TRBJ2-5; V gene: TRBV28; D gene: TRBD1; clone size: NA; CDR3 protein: CASSLWEGQAKETQYF; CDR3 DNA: TGTGCCAGCAGTTTATGGGAAGGACAGGCAAAAGAGACCCAGTACTTC
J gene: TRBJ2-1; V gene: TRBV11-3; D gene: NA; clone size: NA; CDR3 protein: CASSLDGRGNNEQFF; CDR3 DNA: TGTGCCAGCAGCTTAGATGGTAGGGGTAACAATGAGCAGTTCTTC
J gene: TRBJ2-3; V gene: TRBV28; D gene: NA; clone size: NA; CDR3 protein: CASSPRGMAIRTQYF; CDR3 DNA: TGTGCCAGCAGTCCGCGAGGAATGGCGATTCGGACGCAGTATTTT
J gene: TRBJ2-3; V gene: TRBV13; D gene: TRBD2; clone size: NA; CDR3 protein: CASSLEGTKGDTQYF; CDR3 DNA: TGTGCCAGCAGCTTAGAGGGGACTAAAGGGGATACGCAGTATTTT
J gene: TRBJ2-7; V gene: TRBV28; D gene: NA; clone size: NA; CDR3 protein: CASTPAGDEQYF; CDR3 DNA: TGTGCCAGCACCCCAGCCGGGGACGAGCAGTACTTC
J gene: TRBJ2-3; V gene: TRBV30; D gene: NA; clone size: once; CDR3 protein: CAWSPLGGGTDTQYF; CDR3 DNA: TGTGCCTGGAGTCCCCTTGGTGGGGGGACAGATACGCAGTATTTT
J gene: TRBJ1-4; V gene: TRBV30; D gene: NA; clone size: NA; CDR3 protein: CAWSPRQNEKLFF; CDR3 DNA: TGTGCCTGGAGCCCCCGACAAAACGAAAAACTGTTTTTT
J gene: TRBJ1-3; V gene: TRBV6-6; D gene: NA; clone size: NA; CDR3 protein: CATGGPSGNTIYF; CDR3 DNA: TGTGCGACGGGTGGTCCCTCTGGAAACACCATATATTTT
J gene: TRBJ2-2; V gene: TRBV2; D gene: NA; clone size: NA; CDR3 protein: CASRQDRLNTGELFF; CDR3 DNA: TGTGCCAGCAGACAAGACAGGCTCAACACCGGGGAGCTGTTTTTT
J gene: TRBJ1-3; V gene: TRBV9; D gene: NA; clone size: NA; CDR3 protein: CASSVEGGSGNTIYF; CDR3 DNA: TGTGCCAGCAGCGTAGAAGGGGGCTCTGGAAACACCATATATTTT
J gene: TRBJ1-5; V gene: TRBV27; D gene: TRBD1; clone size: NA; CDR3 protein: CASRPTPGQGNQPQHF; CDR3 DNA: TGTGCCAGCAGGCCTACACCGGGACAGGGCAATCAGCCCCAGCATTTT
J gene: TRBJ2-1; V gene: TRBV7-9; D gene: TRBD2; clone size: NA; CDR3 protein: CASSLATSGRRNEQFF; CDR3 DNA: TGTGCCAGCAGCTTAGCGACTAGCGGGAGGCGGAATGAGCAGTTCTTC
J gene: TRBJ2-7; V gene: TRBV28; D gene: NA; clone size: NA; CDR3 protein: CASRIGGSRGEQYF; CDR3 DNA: TGTGCCAGCAGGATAGGGGGTTCAAGGGGCGAGCAGTACTTC
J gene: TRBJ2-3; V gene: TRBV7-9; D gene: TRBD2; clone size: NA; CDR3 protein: CASSLGGGGAGDTQYF; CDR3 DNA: TGTGCCAGCAGCTTAGGGGGCGGGGGGGCCGGAGATACGCAGTATTTT
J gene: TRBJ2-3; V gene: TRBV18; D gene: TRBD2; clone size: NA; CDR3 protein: CASSVTSGSTDTQYF; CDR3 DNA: TGTGCCAGCTCGGTAACTAGCGGTAGCACAGATACGCAGTATTTT
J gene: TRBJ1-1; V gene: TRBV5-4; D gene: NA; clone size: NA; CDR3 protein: CASSLRDTEAFF; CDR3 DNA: TGTGCCAGCAGCCTTCGGGACACTGAAGCTTTCTTT
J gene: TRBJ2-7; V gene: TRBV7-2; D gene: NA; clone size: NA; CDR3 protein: CASSLHYEQYF; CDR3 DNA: TGTGCCAGCAGCTTACATTACGAGCAGTACTTC
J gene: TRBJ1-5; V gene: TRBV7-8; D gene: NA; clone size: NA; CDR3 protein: CASSFTPILQENQPQHF; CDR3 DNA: TGTGCCAGCAGCTTCACTCCGATCTTACAGGAAAATCAGCCCCAGCATTTT
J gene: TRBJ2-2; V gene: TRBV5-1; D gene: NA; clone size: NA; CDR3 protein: CASSLGARLTGELFF; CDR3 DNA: TGCGCCAGCAGCTTGGGGGCCCGCCTTACCGGGGAGCTGTTTTTT
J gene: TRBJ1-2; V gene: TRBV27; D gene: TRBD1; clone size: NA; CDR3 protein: CASSSSGGGFRGYTF; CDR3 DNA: TGTGCCAGCAGTTCCTCAGGAGGGGGCTTTCGGGGCTACACCTTC
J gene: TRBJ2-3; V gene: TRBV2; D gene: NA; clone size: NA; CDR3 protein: CASSGRQGSTDTQYF; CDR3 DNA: TGTGCCAGCAGTGGAAGGCAGGGCTCCACAGATACGCAGTATTTT
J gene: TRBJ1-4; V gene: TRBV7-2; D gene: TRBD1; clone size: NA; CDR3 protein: CASSLEGTGGVRVNEKLFF; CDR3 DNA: TGTGCCAGCAGCTTAGAAGGGACAGGGGGCGTTCGAGTGAATGAAAAACTGTTTTTT
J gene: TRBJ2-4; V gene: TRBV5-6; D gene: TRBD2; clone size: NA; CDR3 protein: CASSLSAGGGNIQYF; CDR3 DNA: TGTGCCAGCAGCCTATCTGCGGGGGGGGGAAACATTCAGTACTTC
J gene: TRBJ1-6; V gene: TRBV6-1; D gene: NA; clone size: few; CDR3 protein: CASSETEGVNSPLHF; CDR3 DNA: TGTGCCAGCAGCGAAACTGAAGGGGTGAATTCACCCCTCCACTTT
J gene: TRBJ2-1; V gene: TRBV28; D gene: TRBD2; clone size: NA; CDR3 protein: CASSGQGGGGIYNEQFF; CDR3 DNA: TGTGCCAGCAGTGGTCAAGGCGGCGGGGGGATATACAATGAGCAGTTCTTC
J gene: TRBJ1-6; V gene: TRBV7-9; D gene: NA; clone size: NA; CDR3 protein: CASVGGTDSSYNSPLHF; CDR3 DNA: TGTGCCAGCGTGGGGGGTACAGACAGCTCCTATAATTCACCCCTCCACTTT
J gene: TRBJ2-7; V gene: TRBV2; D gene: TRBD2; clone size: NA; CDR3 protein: CASSPGLAGASEQYF; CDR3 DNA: TGTGCCAGCAGCCCGGGACTAGCGGGAGCATCCGAGCAGTACTTC
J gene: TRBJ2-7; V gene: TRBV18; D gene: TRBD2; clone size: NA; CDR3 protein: CATSGLAGGPSYEQYF; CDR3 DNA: TGTGCCACCTCGGGACTAGCGGGAGGGCCCTCCTACGAGCAGTACTTC
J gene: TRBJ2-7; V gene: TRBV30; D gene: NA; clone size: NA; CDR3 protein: CAWSQGRGTYEQYF; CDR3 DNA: TGTGCCTGGAGTCAGGGGAGAGGGACCTACGAGCAGTACTTC
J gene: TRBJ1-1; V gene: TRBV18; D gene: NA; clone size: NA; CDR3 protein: CASSPPGETEAFF; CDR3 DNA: TGTGCCAGCTCACCACCGGGAGAGACTGAAGCTTTCTTT
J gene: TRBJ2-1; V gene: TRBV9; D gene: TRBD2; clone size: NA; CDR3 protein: CASSVEGLASEQFF; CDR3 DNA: TGTGCCAGCAGCGTAGAGGGACTAGCGAGTGAGCAGTTCTTC
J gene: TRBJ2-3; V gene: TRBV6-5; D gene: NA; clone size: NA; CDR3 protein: CASSYSPRQGDTQYF; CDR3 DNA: TGTGCCAGCAGTTACTCGCCCCGGCAGGGGGATACGCAGTATTTT
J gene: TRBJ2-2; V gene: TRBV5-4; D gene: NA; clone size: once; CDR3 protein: CASSSSPPWGAGELFF; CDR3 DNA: TGTGCCAGCAGCTCATCCCCCCCTTGGGGCGCCGGGGAGCTGTTTTTT
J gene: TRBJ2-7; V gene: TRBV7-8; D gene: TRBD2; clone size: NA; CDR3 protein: CASSPSPGEGYEQYF; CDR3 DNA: TGTGCCAGCAGCCCTTCTCCCGGGGAGGGTTACGAGCAGTACTTC
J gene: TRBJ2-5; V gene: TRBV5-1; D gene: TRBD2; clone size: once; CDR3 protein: CASSLPGLADQETQYF; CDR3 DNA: TGCGCCAGCAGCCTCCCGGGACTAGCGGATCAAGAGACCCAGTACTTC
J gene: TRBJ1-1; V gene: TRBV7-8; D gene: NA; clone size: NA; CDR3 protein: CASTFRGRGKKNTEAFF; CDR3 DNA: TGTGCCAGCACCTTTAGGGGTCGCGGCAAGAAGAACACTGAAGCTTTCTTT